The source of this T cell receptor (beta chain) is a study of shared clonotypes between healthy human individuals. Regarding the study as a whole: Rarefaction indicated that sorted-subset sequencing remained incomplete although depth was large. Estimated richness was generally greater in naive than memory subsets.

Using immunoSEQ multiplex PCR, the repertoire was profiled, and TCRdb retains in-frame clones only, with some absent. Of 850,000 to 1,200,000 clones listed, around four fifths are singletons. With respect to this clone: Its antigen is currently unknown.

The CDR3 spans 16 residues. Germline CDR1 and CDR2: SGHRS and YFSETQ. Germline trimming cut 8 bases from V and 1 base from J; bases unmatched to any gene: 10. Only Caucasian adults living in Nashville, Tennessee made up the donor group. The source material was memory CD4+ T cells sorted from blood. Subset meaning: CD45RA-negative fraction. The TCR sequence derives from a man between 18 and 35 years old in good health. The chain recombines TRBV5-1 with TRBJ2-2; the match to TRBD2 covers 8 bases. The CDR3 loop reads CASEESGGLNTGELFF. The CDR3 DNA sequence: TGCGCCAGTGAGGAGAGCGGGGGCCTGAACACCGGGGAGCTGTTTTTT.